Below, 23 T cell receptor beta chains from the same sample are listed, as sequenced in a study of T cell repertoires in breast cancer. Paired alpha-beta TCRs of CD8+ T cells were analyzed by expanded emulsion RT-PCR. A second nested PCR with blocking oligonucleotides suppressed unpaired genes. Each CDR3 protein gets one entry after TCRdb re-called the emulsion pairing reads with MiXCR. The data hold nearly 40,000 distinct CDR3 sequences, with about 41% observed a single time. Sequencing was carried out using CD8+ T cells. These receptors originate from a pool of human donors with breast cancer or a healthy control (not recorded which).

CDR3 in DNA: TGTGCCAGCATAACGGGAGCGACCGGGGAGCTGTTTTTT. Translated: CASITGATGELFF. V usage is TRBV27 and J usage is TRBJ2-2, with D perhaps matching TRBD2 (6 bases). The CDR3 consists of 13 residues. Deletions cut 7 bases from V and 5 bases from J, with 11 bases between. Germline V gives CDR1 MNHEY, CDR2 SMNVEV (reference sequence).

This rearrangement joins TRBV6-2 or TRBV6-3 to TRBJ2-7, with D maybe TRBD1 (6 bases). Looked up from germline, CDR1 is MNHEY and CDR2 is SVGEGT. V dropped 5 bases and J dropped 0 bases, with 14 bases sitting between them. The CDR3 contains 15 residues. The CDR3 DNA reads as TGTGCCAGCAGTAAATTGGGGGCCAGCTCCTACGAGCAGTACTTC. Its translation is CASSKLGASSYEQYF.

In regard to this clonotype: A read error may account for a junction end that differs from germline. The chain employs TRBV6-1 and TRBJ1-2; TRBD1 is a possible D gene (6 bases). Germline V gene sequence: CDR1 MNHNS, CDR2 SASEGT. This CDR3 is built from 13 residues. The CDR3 bases are TGCGCCAGCAGTGAGGCGACAGGCCATGGCTACACCTTC. Its translation is CASSEATGHGYTF.

The chain combines TRBV28 with TRBJ1-2, with 7 bases that match TRBD1. The germline gives CDR1 MDHEN, CDR2 SYDVKM. The J segment lost 4 bases and the V segment lost 6 bases, leaving 8 bases of the junction unmatched. The CDR3 length is 14 residues. Here the CDR3 DNA reads TGTGCCAGCAGCGGACAGGAGAGAGGCTATGGCTACACCTTC. It is translated as CASSGQERGYGYTF.

The chain has TRBV6-1 and TRBJ2-3; TRBD1 matches 8 bases. The CDR3 loop spans 15 amino acids. After removal of 8 bases from V and 4 bases from J, the junction contained 11 bases not matched to a gene. The germline V gene encodes CDR1 MNHNS and CDR2 SASEGT. DNA of the CDR3: TGTGCCAGCGGATTCGGACAGGGATGGTCAGATACGCAGTATTTT. Protein: CASGFGQGWSDTQYF.

This clonotype has more than one count but fewer than ten. The chain couples TRBV25-1 to TRBJ2-1; 9 nucleotides agree with TRBD1. CDR1 and CDR2 (germline): MGHDK, SYGVNS. J lost 6 bases, V lost 5 bases, and 14 bases had no gene match. CDR3 length equals 17 residues. The chain's CDR3 is CASSPRGTGSPFNEQFF. The DNA for the CDR3 is TGTGCCAGCAGTCCCCGAGGGACAGGGTCGCCCTTCAATGAGCAGTTCTTC.

The chain recombines TRBV3-1 with TRBJ2-7; a weak D match, TRBD2 (5 bases). Trimming took off 10 bases at V and 5 bases at J, with 15 bases between the two ends. The CDR3 runs to 12 residues. The germline gives CDR1 LGHDT, CDR2 YNNKEL (reference sequence). CDR3 in amino acids: CATRQDLNEQYF. CDR3 sequence (DNA): TGTGCCACCCGCCAGGACTTAAACGAGCAGTACTTC.

This clonotype has just a few counts. The chain joins TRBV15 to TRBJ2-1; no definite D call. CDR3 length: 14 residues. From germline, CDR1 is LNHNV and CDR2 YYDKDF (reference sequence). V was cut by 8 bases and J by 7 bases, with 18 bases left in between. The CDR3 nucleotides are TGTGCCACCCTACACCGGACCCATCAGAATGAGCAGTTCTTC. Translated: CATLHRTHQNEQFF.

This chain links TRBV27 with TRBJ2-2, with 9 nucleotides matching TRBD1. J lost 5 bases, V lost 5 bases, and 3 bases had no gene match. Per germline, CDR1 MNHEY and CDR2 SMNVEV (reference sequence). This CDR3 spans 14 amino acids. The chain's CDR3 is CASSPGTGTGELFF. The CDR3 region has the DNA TGTGCCAGCAGTCCCGGGACAGGGACCGGGGAGCTGTTTTTT.

This clonotype was observed a few times. The chain uses TRBV20-1 and TRBJ2-5, with 12 bases identical to TRBD1. The CDR3 sequence is 17 residues long. V dropped 0 bases and J dropped 4; count of bases not matched to a gene: 9. Per germline, CDR1 DFQATT and CDR2 SNEGSKA (reference sequence). As DNA, the CDR3 is TGCAGTGCTAGAGATCTCTTGATGGGACAGGGGGCAGAGACCCAGTACTTC. This encodes CSARDLLMGQGAETQYF.

This clonotype was picked up a small number of times. The V gene is TRBV5-4, the J gene TRBJ1-1, with TRBD1 identical over 8 bases. The V segment lost 2 bases and the J segment 0 bases; nucleotides outside the gene matches: 6. Per germline, CDR1 SGHNT and CDR2 YYREEE (reference sequence). This CDR3 comprises 16 residues. CDR3 residues: CASSFGQGDLNTEAFF. The CDR3 DNA reads TGTGCCAGCAGCTTTGGACAGGGAGACTTGAACACTGAAGCTTTCTTT. Full variable domain (rest looked up from reference TRBV5-4 and TRBJ1-1): ETGVTQSPTHLIKTRGQQVTLRCSSQSGHNTVSWYQQALGQGPQFIFQYYREEENGRGNFPPRFSGLQFPNYSSELNVNALELDDSALYLCASSFGQGDLNTEAFFGQGTRLTVV.

The V call is TRBV19, the J call TRBJ1-5; 9 bases match TRBD1. Per germline, CDR1 LNHDA and CDR2 SQIVND (reference sequence). The CDR3 totals 15 residues. After removal of 7 bases from V and 2 bases from J, the junction contained 6 bases not matched to a gene. The CDR3 DNA sequence: TGTGCCAGTAAGGGGGGACAGGGCGGCAATCAGCCCCAGCATTTT. Its protein is CASKGGQGGNQPQHF. Full variable domain (missing parts from reference TRBV19 and TRBJ1-5): DGGITQSPKYLFRKEGQNVTLSCEQNLNHDAMYWYRQDPGQGLRLIYYSQIVNDFQKGDIAEGYSVSREKKESFPLTVTSAQKNPTAFYLCASKGGQGGNQPQHFGDGTRLSIL.

The chain has TRBV25-1 and TRBJ2-7; D is undetermined. V was cut by 5 bases and J by 0 bases, with 8 bases left in between. Germline loops: CDR1 MGHDK, CDR2 SYGVNS. The CDR3 consists of 13 residues. CDR3 coding DNA: TGTGCCAGCAGTCCGACAAGCTCCTACGAGCAGTACTTC. It codes for CASSPTSSYEQYF.

This clonotype was seen a handful of times. The chain recombines TRBV12-3 or TRBV12-4 with TRBJ1-2, with TRBD1 matching 7 bases. The J segment lost 2 bases and the V segment lost 5 bases, leaving 5 bases of the junction unmatched. This CDR3 is 14 amino acids long. The CDR3 reads CASSTRTGNYGYTF. The CDR3 nucleotides are TGTGCCAGCAGTACTAGGACAGGCAACTATGGCTACACCTTC.

As regards this clonotype: Possible read error: a much larger clone is one base away. The V gene is TRBV24-1, the J gene TRBJ2-3, with D perhaps TRBD2 (6 bases). The CDR3 is 13 residues long. CDR1 KGHDR and CDR2 SFDVKD come from the germline V gene. V was shortened by 7 bases and J by 7 bases, with 14 bases between the two germline ends. The CDR3 nucleotides are TGTGCCACCAGCTCGGGAGCCCCATATACGCAGTATTTT. Protein sequence: CATSSGAPYTQYF.

The genes are TRBV20-1 and TRBJ2-7; possible D gene TRBD2, 6 bases. Germline CDR1 is DFQATT and CDR2 is SNEGSKA (reference sequence). This CDR3 has 13 amino acids. The germline V and J ends were trimmed by 3 bases and 3 bases, with 12 bases remaining between them. The CDR3 DNA reads as TGCAGTGCTAGCGCGGGGAGCTTCTACGAGCAGTACTTC. It is translated as CSASAGSFYEQYF.

The chain recombines TRBV15 with TRBJ2-2; unclear D gene. The ends were cut back, 10 bases at V and 1 base at J, with 13 bases in the middle. Germline CDR1 and CDR2: LNHNV and YYDKDF (reference sequence). This CDR3 is 14 amino acids long. Here the CDR3 reads CAISPTGNTGELFF. In DNA form, the CDR3 reads TGTGCCATCTCTCCGACGGGGAACACCGGGGAGCTGTTTTTT. Drawing the rest from reference TRBV15 and TRBJ2-2, the complete variable domain is DAMVIQNPRYQVTQFGKPVTLSCSQTLNHNVMYWYQQKSSQAPKLLFHYYDKDFNNEADTPDNFQSRRPNTSFCFLDIRSPGLGDTAMYLCAISPTGNTGELFFGEGSRLTVL.

The chain couples TRBV11-2 to TRBJ1-1; 8 nucleotides line up with TRBD1. Germline V CDR1 and CDR2: SGHAT, FQNNGV. The CDR3 contains 14 residues. V dropped 4 bases and J dropped 5; count of bases not matched to a gene: 6. This chain's CDR3 is CASSYLTGGTEAFF. The CDR3 nucleotides are TGTGCCAGCAGCTACCTTACAGGGGGGACTGAAGCTTTCTTT.

A remark on this clonotype: The junction departs from germline at one end; a sequencing error may be responsible. V and J are TRBV6-5 and TRBJ1-1; TRBD1 matches 11 bases. Per germline, CDR1 MNHEY and CDR2 SVGAGI. The CDR3 extends over 14 amino acids. The CDR3 loop is CASSPSWTGGEASF. The CDR3 DNA reads TGTGCCAGCAGTCCATCCTGGACAGGGGGCGAAGCTTCCTTT.

The V call is TRBV20-1, the J call TRBJ2-3, with TRBD2 matching 10 bases. The CDR3 is made up of 18 amino acids. The ends lost 0 bases at V and 6 bases at J; junction bases unmatched: 15. Germline V gene data show CDR1 as DFQATT and CDR2 as SNEGSKA (reference sequence). The CDR3 here is CSAREILGSGGLGDTQYF. The CDR3 DNA sequence: TGCAGTGCTAGAGAGATCCTGGGTAGCGGGGGGCTCGGGGATACGCAGTATTTT.

There are a few counts of this clonotype. This chain connects TRBV20-1 to TRBJ2-3; no reliable D call. Per germline, CDR1 DFQATT and CDR2 SNEGSKA (reference sequence). V lost 3 bases and J lost 0, with 4 bases in between. This CDR3 contains 12 residues. The CDR3 reads CSASESTDTQYF. The CDR3 DNA reads as TGCAGTGCTAGCGAGAGCACAGATACGCAGTATTTT.

The rearrangement joins TRBV12-5 to TRBJ2-1; D is unclear. The V and J ends lost 0 bases and 7 bases respectively, with 10 bases between them. The CDR3 is made up of 14 amino acids. Germline CDR1 reads LGHNT; CDR2 reads FRNRAP. The DNA for the CDR3 is TGTGCTAGTGGTTTGGTACCCACGGAGAATGAGCAGTTCTTC. Amino acid sequence: CASGLVPTENEQFF. The full variable domain, in which reference TRBV12-5 and TRBJ2-1 provide the parts outside the CDR3, is DARVTQTPRHKVTEMGQEVTMRCQPILGHNTVFWYRQTMMQGLELLAYFRNRAPLDDSGMPKDRFSAEMPDATLATLKIQPSEPRDSAVYFCASGLVPTENEQFFGPGTRLTVL.

This clonotype was picked up many times. CDR3 protein: CSASPTGRGRGEAFF. The CDR3 bases are TGCAGTGCTAGTCCTACGGGGAGAGGGCGGGGTGAAGCTTTCTTT. This chain links TRBV20-1 with TRBJ1-1, with D hard to call. The V and J ends lost 3 bases and 7 bases respectively, with 21 bases between them. The V gene's germline CDR1 is DFQATT and CDR2 SNEGSKA (reference sequence). CDR3 size: 15 residues.